This record concerns one TCR beta chain sequence. Its antigen is not known. This sample is drawn from a study of OX40 agonist ivuxolimab in advanced cancers. About the research overall: A mean age of 60 years, range roughly 20 to 79, was recorded, and roughly 80% were male.

Autoimmune disease history or systemic immunosuppression led to patient exclusion. TCRdb's copy holds only in-frame clones and misses some; the assay was immunoSEQ multiplex PCR. The sample includes over 65,000 clones, roughly 80% seen only once; the top ten take about 5.5%. Study-wide points: At doses 0.1 to 3.0 mg/kg, CD4+ and CD8+ clones expanded.

The TCR originated in an adult with an advanced solid tumor such as melanoma, head and neck, liver or kidney cancer. This material consisted of CD4+ or CD8+ T cells sorted from blood, taken in a trial of the OX40 agonist ivuxolimab.

CDR3 DNA sequence: TGTGCCAGCAGTCCGGTGTCCAGCAATCAGCCCCAGCATTTT. This codes for CASSPVSSNQPQHF. The V gene is TRBV27, the J gene TRBJ1-5; D call uncertain. The CDR3 spans 14 residues. V gave up 5 bases and J gave up 1 base, with 9 bases separating them. CDR1 is MNHEY and CDR2 is SMNVEV in the germline V gene (reference sequence).